This is a list of T cell receptor beta chains from one sample in a study of CD8+CD57+ T cells in acquired aplastic anemia. TCRdb re-analysed the reads in MiXCR, keeping a single row per CDR3 protein. The sample has hundreds of thousands of distinct CDR3 sequences, 56% seen once. The specimen sequenced was sorted CD4+, CD8+, or CD8+CD57+ T cells (not recorded which) from PBMCs. All receptors derive from a human donor with aplastic anemia. The CDR3 runs from the conserved cysteine through the conserved F or W. The order of the fields is CDR3 protein, CDR3 DNA, D gene, V gene, J gene, clone size. A D gene is named only where the DNA matches it firmly. Size is stated for part of the rows, as once, few or many counts, or as a class when the clone is expanded.

CDR3 protein: CSARASGGAGELFF
CDR3 DNA: TGCAGTGCTAGGGCTAGCGGGGGGGCCGGGGAGCTGTTTTTT
D gene: TRBD2
V gene: TRBV20-1
J gene: TRBJ2-2
clone size: -

CDR3 protein: CATSSLREVTEAFF
CDR3 DNA: TGTGCCACCAGCAGTTTGCGTGAGGTCACTGAAGCTTTCTTT
D gene: -
V gene: TRBV15
J gene: TRBJ1-1
clone size: -

CDR3 protein: CASSPVVGRGGAGELFF
CDR3 DNA: TGTGCCAGCAGTCCGGTAGTTGGAAGGGGCGGGGCCGGGGAGCTGTTTTTT
D gene: -
V gene: TRBV7-3
J gene: TRBJ2-2
clone size: -

CDR3 protein: CATSDPDYGYTF
CDR3 DNA: TGTGCCACCAGTGACCCGGACTATGGCTACACCTTC
D gene: -
V gene: TRBV24-1
J gene: TRBJ1-2
clone size: -

CDR3 protein: CASSRGVGANVLTF
CDR3 DNA: TGTGCCAGCAGCCGGGGTGTCGGGGCCAACGTCCTGACTTTC
D gene: -
V gene: TRBV7-2
J gene: TRBJ2-6
clone size: -

CDR3 protein: CASSVQEGSYNEQFF
CDR3 DNA: TGTGCCAGCAGTGTTCAGGAGGGCTCCTACAATGAGCAGTTCTTC
D gene: -
V gene: TRBV12-3/TRBV12-4
J gene: TRBJ2-1
clone size: many

CDR3 protein: CASSVELGTPGGTEAFF
CDR3 DNA: TGTGCCAGCAGCGTAGAGCTTGGCACGCCGGGTGGCACTGAAGCTTTCTTT
D gene: -
V gene: TRBV9
J gene: TRBJ1-1
clone size: -

CDR3 protein: CASRGTLQGGNEQFF
CDR3 DNA: TGCGCCAGCAGAGGAACGCTGCAGGGGGGGAATGAGCAGTTCTTC
D gene: -
V gene: TRBV5-1
J gene: TRBJ2-1
clone size: -

CDR3 protein: CAISEAGSGYTF
CDR3 DNA: TGTGCCATCAGTGAAGCTGGGTCTGGCTACACCTTC
D gene: -
V gene: TRBV10-3
J gene: TRBJ1-2
clone size: -

CDR3 protein: CSARTGAHYGYTF
CDR3 DNA: TGCAGTGCTCGAACAGGGGCCCACTATGGCTACACCTTC
D gene: TRBD1
V gene: TRBV20-1
J gene: TRBJ1-2
clone size: -

CDR3 protein: CASSAGGRFGYTF
CDR3 DNA: TGTGCCAGCAGCGCAGGGGGGCGTTTCGGCTACACCTTC
D gene: TRBD1
V gene: TRBV9
J gene: TRBJ1-2
clone size: -

CDR3 protein: CASKGGVTNSPLHF
CDR3 DNA: TGTGCCAGCAAAGGAGGAGTTACTAATTCACCCCTCCACTTT
D gene: -
V gene: TRBV2
J gene: TRBJ1-6
clone size: -

CDR3 protein: CASRTNTEAFF
CDR3 DNA: TGTGCCAGCAGGACCAACACTGAAGCTTTCTTT
D gene: -
V gene: TRBV25-1
J gene: TRBJ1-1
clone size: few